The 24 T cell receptor beta chains reported below all come from one sample, sequenced in a study of human T cells and chemical hapten exposure. TCRdb processed the RACE reads anew with MiXCR; each CDR3 protein has one entry. Of more than 250,000 distinct CDR3 sequences listed, approximately 8.6% are singletons. Noted time point: pre-sensitization, week 0. As for treatment: therapeutic diphenylcyclopropenone sensitization with weekly scalp DPC. The sequencing here drew on whole blood, taken in connection with sensitization to the hapten diphenylcyclopropenone (DPC). The receptor set was obtained from a woman aged 40 to 50 with alopecia areata. Some clones in this sample may be carry-over from other donors' samples.

The rearrangement links TRBV7-2 to TRBJ2-5, with TRBD2 as a possible D gene (6 bases). The germline V gene encodes CDR1 SGHTA and CDR2 FQGNSA. V shed 5 bases and J shed 4 bases, with 26 bases lying between them. The CDR3 consists of 18 residues. The CDR3 is CASSPHPLGSLGGETQYF. CDR3 bases: TGTGCCAGCAGCCCACATCCCTTAGGCTCCTTGGGGGGAGAGACCCAGTACTTC.

There are a few counts of this clonotype. CDR3 in amino acids: CASSFGHPTYNEQFF. CDR3 DNA: TGTGCCAGCAGTTTTGGACACCCAACCTACAATGAGCAGTTCTTC. This chain links TRBV27 with TRBJ2-1; a weak D match, TRBD1 (5 bases). This CDR3 contains 15 residues. The V gene lost 3 bases and the J gene lost 2 bases, with 11 bases spanning the gap. Germline V gene lookup returns CDR1 MNHEY and CDR2 SMNVEV (reference sequence).

This clonotype showed up just a few times. The chain joins TRBV6-2 or TRBV6-3 to TRBJ2-7, with 11 nucleotides matching TRBD2. V was clipped by 6 bases and J by 0 bases; unmatched bases: 4. The germline CDR1 and CDR2 sequences are MNHEY and SVGEGT. The CDR3 sequence is 15 residues long. CDR3 protein: CASRAGLAVSYEQYF. The CDR3 DNA sequence: TGTGCCAGCAGGGCGGGACTAGCGGTCTCCTACGAGCAGTACTTC.

This clonotype was counted ten times or more. J is TRBJ2-6 and V is TRBV9; 7 positions agree with TRBD1. CDR1 SGDLS and CDR2 YYNGEE come from the germline V gene. J was trimmed by 2 bases and V by 4 bases; bases with no gene match: 9. CDR3 length: 17 amino acids. The CDR3 here is CASSPVITGAGANVLTF. The CDR3 DNA is TGTGCCAGCAGCCCTGTGATAACAGGGGCTGGGGCCAACGTCCTGACTTTC.

The chain recombines TRBV6-6 with TRBJ2-3; TRBD1 agrees at 8 bases. This CDR3 region has 13 residues. The J segment lost 8 bases and the V segment lost 5 bases, leaving 6 bases of the junction unmatched. Per the germline V gene, CDR1 is MNHNY and CDR2 is SVGAGI (reference sequence). CDR3 protein: CASSDTGGGTQYF. For the CDR3, the DNA is TGTGCCAGCAGTGACACAGGGGGAGGTACGCAGTATTTT.

This clonotype appeared a few times. The rearrangement uses TRBV7-6 and TRBJ2-3; D is unclear. The V end lost 8 bases, the J end lost 1 base, and 1 base lay between the germline ends. Germline CDR1 and CDR2: SGHVS and FNYEAQ. The CDR3 contains 10 residues. The CDR3 spells CASGTDTQYF. In DNA, the CDR3 is TGTGCCAGCGGCACAGATACGCAGTATTTT.

This clonotype was counted between two and nine times. The chain employs TRBV29-1 and TRBJ1-4; a weak D match, TRBD1 (5 bases). Looked up from germline, CDR1 is SQVTM and CDR2 is ANQGSEA. Trimming pared 4 bases from V and 0 bases from J, leaving 18 bases between. The CDR3 is 17 amino acids. This CDR3 is CSVVGEFPPATNEKLFF. DNA for the CDR3: TGCAGCGTTGTGGGGGAGTTCCCCCCGGCAACTAATGAAAAACTGTTTTTT.

The genes are TRBV5-4 and TRBJ2-7; TRBD1 or TRBD2 may be the D gene (5 bases each). The length of the CDR3 is 13 residues. Trimming removed 2 bases at V and 5 bases at J, with 11 bases between. Per the germline V gene, CDR1 is SGHNT and CDR2 is YYREEE (reference sequence). The chain's CDR3 is CASSFAGTNEQYF. In nucleotides, the CDR3 is TGTGCCAGCAGCTTCGCAGGGACGAACGAGCAGTACTTC.

This clonotype turned up a few times. The chain is built from TRBV6-2 or TRBV6-3 and TRBJ2-3; 8 nucleotides line up with TRBD1. Per the germline V gene, CDR1 is MNHEY and CDR2 is SVGEGT. The CDR3 consists of 13 residues. Losses at the gene ends were 8 bases for V and 7 bases for J; bases not matched to a gene: 8. The CDR3 region has the DNA TGTGCCAGCGGCGGGCCAGGGGGCAATACGCAGTATTTT. It is translated as CASGGPGGNTQYF.

In this sample, this clonotype turned up a few times. V usage is TRBV7-9 and J usage is TRBJ1-3; unclear D gene. V gave up 2 bases and J gave up 0 bases, with 8 bases separating them. The CDR3 consists of 15 residues. Germline V CDR1 and CDR2: SEHNR, FQNEAQ (reference sequence). CDR3 residues: CASSLRGNSGNTIYF. The CDR3 DNA sequence: TGTGCCAGCAGCTTACGCGGCAACTCTGGAAACACCATATATTTT.

The CDR3 here is CASSDSASYEQYF. The CDR3, as DNA: TGTGCCAGCAGTGATAGTGCATCCTACGAGCAGTACTTC. This chain joins TRBV25-1 and TRBJ2-7; D remains unclear. The ends were cut back, 3 bases at V and 1 base at J, with 7 bases in the middle. Looked up from germline, CDR1 is MGHDK and CDR2 is SYGVNS. The CDR3 contains 13 residues.

This clonotype was observed a handful of times. The chain has TRBV6-5 and TRBJ2-1; 10 bases are a match to TRBD2. The J segment lost 9 bases and the V segment lost 6 bases, leaving 8 bases of the junction unmatched. Germline V gives CDR1 MNHEY, CDR2 SVGAGI. The length of the CDR3 is 14 residues. The DNA for the CDR3 is TGTGCCAGCAGGCCAGCGGGAGGGCGCGTTGAGCAGTTCTTC. Protein sequence: CASRPAGGRVEQFF.

This clonotype turned up a few times. CDR3 DNA: TGCAGCGTTGTAGCCGGCTCGTCTCCCAATGAGCAGTTCTTC. Protein: CSVVAGSSPNEQFF. This chain joins TRBV29-1 and TRBJ2-1; D ambiguous. This CDR3 contains 14 residues. Germline values: CDR1 SQVTM, CDR2 ANQGSEA. The V end lost 4 bases, the J end lost 6 bases, and 16 bases lay between the germline ends.

The V gene is TRBV7-2, the J gene TRBJ2-3; possibly TRBD2 for D (6 bases). V lost 4 bases and J lost 4, with 18 bases in between. Germline lookup yields CDR1 SGHTA and CDR2 FQGNSA. There are 16 residues in the CDR3. CDR3 in amino acids: CASSSGRAWEADTQYF. The CDR3 DNA sequence: TGTGCCAGCAGCTCCGGGCGGGCGTGGGAGGCAGATACGCAGTATTTT.

This clonotype showed up many times. At one boundary the junction diverges from the germline segment, which might be a read error. V usage is TRBV6-2 or TRBV6-3 and J usage is TRBJ1-5; 7 positions match TRBD1. Germline V gene sequence: CDR1 MNHEY, CDR2 SVGEGT. The CDR3 extends over 14 amino acids. The CDR3: CASSHSTGSLPQHF. For the CDR3, the DNA is TGTGCCAGCAGTCACTCGACAGGGTCTTTGCCCCAGCATTTT.

The chain recombines TRBV7-6 with TRBJ2-1; TRBD2 matches 16 bases. V was clipped by 5 bases and J by 10 bases; unmatched bases: 5. Germline CDR1 is SGHVS and CDR2 is FNYEAQ. CDR3 size: 15 residues. The CDR3 DNA sequence: TGTGCCAGCAGCGGGGGGACTAGCGGGAGGGGAGAGCAGTTCTTC. Encoded protein: CASSGGTSGRGEQFF.

The table lists this clonotype with a few counts. The gene calls are TRBV6-1 and TRBJ2-1; D ambiguous. Per the germline V gene, CDR1 is MNHNS and CDR2 is SASEGT. V dropped 3 bases and J dropped 5 bases, with 14 bases sitting between them. CDR3 length equals 15 residues. The CDR3: CASSDAQVLNNEQFF. The CDR3 nucleotides are TGTGCCAGCAGTGATGCCCAGGTCCTTAACAATGAGCAGTTCTTC.

The V call is TRBV28, the J call TRBJ2-2; D is perhaps TRBD2 (5 bases). From germline, CDR1 is MDHEN and CDR2 SYDVKM. The CDR3 totals 13 residues. Trimming removed 5 bases from V and 6 bases from J, with 10 bases in between. CDR3 sequence (DNA): TGTGCCAGCAGTCTCTCGCGGGCCGGGGAGCTGTTTTTT. Translated, it gives CASSLSRAGELFF. The variable domain in full, with the rest retrieved from reference TRBV28 and TRBJ2-2, is DVKVTQSSRYLVKRTGEKVFLECVQDMDHENMFWYRQDPGLGLRLIYFSYDVKMKEKGDIPEGYSVSREKKERFSLILESASTNQTSMYLCASSLSRAGELFFGEGSRLTVL.

This clonotype showed up just a few times. The chain is built from TRBV18 and TRBJ2-5; 9 bases are a match to TRBD1. Germline trimming cut 6 bases from V and 4 bases from J; bases unmatched to any gene: 12. The CDR3 length is 16 residues. The germline gives CDR1 KGHSH, CDR2 LQKENI. CDR3 nucleotide sequence: TGTGCCAGCTCCCCATACGGGACAGGGATTGGAGAGACCCAGTACTTC. Translating it yields CASSPYGTGIGETQYF.

This clonotype was seen only a few times. CDR3 bases: TGTGCCAGCAGTGAACGTCCCGGGAACAGAGGGGAGCAGTACTTC. Protein: CASSERPGNRGEQYF. The chain carries TRBV6-1 and TRBJ2-7; D is possibly TRBD2 (5 bases). The CDR3 extends over 15 amino acids. With 2 bases removed from V and 7 bases from J, the gap between germline ends came to 18 bases. Per the germline V gene, CDR1 is MNHNS and CDR2 is SASEGT.

In this sample, this clonotype turned up a few times. Compared with germline, one end of the junction differs, possibly owing to a read error. The chain joins TRBV4-2 to TRBJ2-4, with D tentatively TRBD2 (6 bases). Germline V gene sequence: CDR1 LGHNA, CDR2 YNFKEQ. The CDR3 spans 13 residues. The CDR3 is CASSQGRDSWQDF. The CDR3, as DNA: TGTGCCAGCAGCCAAGGCCGGGACTCATGGCAGGACTTC.

This clonotype was observed a handful of times. The chain couples TRBV7-2 to TRBJ2-3; maybe TRBD2 (6 bases). V shed 2 bases and J shed 13 bases, with 13 bases lying between them. The CDR3 is made up of 12 amino acids. Looked up from germline, CDR1 is SGHTA and CDR2 is FQGNSA. This CDR3 reads CASSLPGARKYF. The DNA for the CDR3 is TGTGCCAGCAGCTTACCGGGAGCGCGGAAGTATTTT.

The chain has TRBV12-3 or TRBV12-4 and TRBJ2-5; D may correspond to TRBD1 or TRBD2 (5 bases each). CDR3 length equals 14 residues. With 2 bases removed from V and 3 bases from J, the gap between germline ends came to 10 bases. The CDR3 protein is CASSLQGPKETQYF. CDR3 nucleotide sequence: TGTGCCAGCAGTTTACAGGGACCAAAAGAGACCCAGTACTTC.

The chain links TRBV11-2 to TRBJ1-1; D uncertain. CDR3 length equals 13 residues. V lost 5 bases to trimming and J lost 4 bases, with 11 bases between them. Per the germline V gene, CDR1 is SGHAT and CDR2 is FQNNGV. This chain's CDR3 is CASSREVRTEAFF. As DNA, the CDR3 is TGTGCCAGCAGCAGGGAAGTCCGCACTGAAGCTTTCTTT.